Listed below are T cell receptor beta chains from one sample, sequenced in a study of CD8 T cells in ankylosing spondylitis. TCRdb used MiXCR to reprocess the 5' RACE reads, holding one entry per CDR3 protein. Found here are more than 650,000 distinct CDR3 sequences, 10% to 15% of them singletons; the top ten hold approximately 0.5%. The specimen sequenced was blood, either unsorted or a sorted T cell fraction (not recorded which). The receptors here all came from a male donor with ankylosing spondylitis. The conserved cysteine and the conserved F or W are not part of the CDR3 here.

TRBJ2-3 10 TRBV10-3 AIGGNTDTQY
TRBJ2-5 13 TRBV14 ASSPLIAIQETQY
TRBJ2-1 12 TRBV5-1 ASSFNPGLANLF
TRBJ2-1 10 TRBV29-1 SVDSSYNEQF
TRBJ2-7 11 TRBV7-6 ASSPGQGDEQY
TRBJ2-5 10 TRBV2 ASGAEQETQY
TRBJ1-2 13 TRBV27 ASSPWTVGDYGYT
TRBJ2-7 13 TRBV5-1 ASSLEAVSSYEQY
TRBJ2-3 15 TRBV5-1 ASSEGPLGQLTDTQY
TRBJ1-2 12 TRBV5-1 ASSPQHVNYGYT
TRBJ2-7 15 TRBV7-2 ASSASFGEPRSYEQY
TRBJ2-7 12 TRBV20-1 SAPRRGGPGEQY
TRBJ2-7 10 TRBV7-2 ASSFAFYEQY
TRBJ2-3 13 TRBV27 ASIQSVGSLDTQY
TRBJ2-1 15 TRBV9 ASSAGTSGGRYNEQF
TRBJ1-1 11 TRBV20-1 SAAGHQNTEAF
TRBJ1-5 10 TRBV15 ATSRDQGTEH
TRBJ1-1 11 TRBV25-1 ASAGQGLTEAF
TRBJ2-7 9 TRBV12-3/TRBV12-4 ASGRVGEQY
TRBJ2-3 12 TRBV20-1 SASRDGRIDTQY
TRBJ2-5 15 TRBV9 ASSARGAAGLQETQY
TRBJ2-3 9 TRBV20-1 SASPKDTQY
TRBJ2-1 12 TRBV20-1 SAQLGQGYNEQF
TRBJ1-1 12 TRBV20-1 SALTGNMNTEAF
TRBJ2-3 13 TRBV20-1 SARDQRGSRDTQY
TRBJ1-4 13 TRBV25-1 ASSELQPTNEKLF
TRBJ2-5 11 TRBV2 ASSEYGQETQY
TRBJ1-1 12 TRBV28 ASTLTGGYTEAF
TRBJ1-5 15 TRBV20-1 SARIPSSGGWDQPQH
TRBJ1-1 12 TRBV7-9 ASSSYDRDTEAF
TRBJ2-1 15 TRBV21-1 ASSEEHGTSGYNEQF
TRBJ2-1 10 TRBV20-1 SARRPLDEQF
TRBJ1-6 12 TRBV5-1 ASTGGEGNSPLH
TRBJ2-1 13 TRBV7-3 ASSLYGTDYNEQF
TRBJ1-6 14 TRBV12-3/TRBV12-4 ASSATQDRDNSPLH
TRBJ2-1 11 TRBV12-3/TRBV12-4 ASSLRDRGRQF
TRBJ1-2 10 TRBV21-1 ASSPRWDGYT
TRBJ1-1 11 TRBV6-2/TRBV6-3 ASCDLGNTEAF
TRBJ2-5 13 TRBV24-1 ATAPSGRGGETQY